This passage covers 26 T cell receptor beta chains from one sample sequenced in a study of control samples from healthy donors and cancer patients. This table comes from immunoSEQ multiplex PCR, and its TCRdb copy is limited to in-frame clones, with some not included. The top ten hold roughly 20% of the sample, which has about 89,000 clones, around 86% seen once. The sequencing sample was made of blood. The receptors stem from a man aged 30 to 45 in good health.

The J gene is TRBJ2-1, the V gene TRBV6-6, with 7 bases aligning to TRBD1. Germline values: CDR1 MNHNY, CDR2 SVGAGI (reference sequence). This CDR3 is 15 amino acids long. The ends lost 4 bases at V and 4 bases at J; junction bases unmatched: 7. This CDR3 reads CASSFRDRQYNEQFF. For the CDR3, the DNA is TGTGCCAGCAGTTTCCGGGACAGACAATACAATGAGCAGTTCTTC.

The chain has TRBV3-1 (or the pseudogene TRBV3-2) and TRBJ2-3; D uncertain. This CDR3 is built from 12 residues. Trimming shortened V by 0 bases and J by 6 bases, and 4 bases separated the two germline ends. Germline V CDR1 and CDR2: LGHDT, YNNKEL (reference sequence). CDR3 DNA: TGTGCCAGCAGCCAAGATTGGGATACGCAGTATTTT. It translates to CASSQDWDTQYF.

The CDR3 nucleotides read TGTGCCAGCAGCTTCAGACAGGGAGGAGTGAATCTTCGTTACGAGCAGTACTTC. Amino acid sequence: CASSFRQGGVNLRYEQYF. The chain uses TRBV7-9 and TRBJ2-7, with a tentative D call TRBD1 (7 bases). Trimming removed 3 bases at V and 4 bases at J, with 25 bases between. Germline V lookup: CDR1 SEHNR, CDR2 FQNEAQ (reference sequence). The CDR3 consists of 18 residues.

V and J are TRBV4-1 and TRBJ2-5, with 10 bases fitting TRBD1. The CDR3 is made up of 16 amino acids. V trimming: 4 bases; J trimming: 2 bases; junction bases outside the gene matches: 7. CDR1 and CDR2 from the germline V gene are MGHRA and YSYEKL. In DNA, the CDR3 is TGCGCCAGCAGCCCCGGGGACAGGGGATCTCAAGAGACCCAGTACTTC. Its translation: CASSPGDRGSQETQYF.

V gene TRBV5-1 combines with J gene TRBJ2-3, with 11 nucleotides matching TRBD2. Germline-derived CDR1 and CDR2 are SGHRS and YFSETQ. CDR3 size: 16 residues. V was pared by 6 bases and J by 6 bases, with 12 bases of the junction left unmatched. As DNA, the CDR3 is TGCGCCAGCACCGTGGGGTCTAGCGGGGGGTACGATACGCAGTATTTT. It translates to CASTVGSSGGYDTQYF.

This clone was detected only a few times. V usage is TRBV11-2 and J usage is TRBJ1-6; maybe TRBD1 (6 bases). The CDR3 is made up of 16 amino acids. V was cut by 1 base and J by 6 bases, with 13 bases left in between. The germline gives CDR1 SGHAT, CDR2 FQNNGV. The CDR3 DNA reads TGTGCCAGCAGCTTAGGTTCAGGACAGCGTAATTCACCCCTCCACTTT. Translation gives CASSLGSGQRNSPLHF.

The chain links TRBV7-6 to TRBJ1-2; 8 bases agree with TRBD1. The CDR3 has 15 amino acids. Unmatched junction bases numbered 10, after V lost 5 bases and J lost 5 bases. The germline V gene has CDR1 SGHVS and CDR2 FNYEAQ. CDR3 nucleotides: TGTGCCAGCAGCCCTTACCAGGGGGCCGAGTATGGCTACACCTTC. It codes for CASSPYQGAEYGYTF.

The rearrangement uses TRBV5-5 and TRBJ1-1; TRBD1 is a possible D gene (5 bases). The CDR3 is made up of 15 amino acids. Germline assignment: CDR1 SGHKS and CDR2 YYEKEE (reference sequence). Trimming pared 3 bases from V and 3 bases from J, leaving 15 bases between. CDR3 residues: CASSSAGMGDTEAFF. The CDR3 bases are TGTGCCAGCAGCTCCGCAGGGATGGGCGACACTGAAGCTTTCTTT.

This sequence joins TRBV2 and TRBJ2-5, with 10 bases aligning to TRBD1. This CDR3 has 15 residues. Trimming cost V 7 bases and J 1 base; bases outside gene matches: 6. Germline CDR1 is SNHLY and CDR2 is FYNNEI. The CDR3 loop is CASIGDRGPQETQYF. Here the CDR3 DNA reads TGTGCCAGCATAGGAGACAGGGGGCCCCAAGAGACCCAGTACTTC.

V gene TRBV6-6 combines with J gene TRBJ2-5, with TRBD2 matching 7 bases. The CDR3 is 14 amino acids. V gave up 5 bases and J gave up 5 bases; unmatched junction bases: 8. The germline V gene encodes CDR1 MNHNY and CDR2 SVGAGI (reference sequence). The CDR3: CASSQTGTKETQYF. The CDR3 DNA sequence: TGTGCCAGCAGTCAGACCGGGACTAAGGAGACCCAGTACTTC.

In regard to this clone: Compared with germline, one end of the junction differs, possibly owing to a read error. The rearrangement uses TRBV29-1 and TRBJ1-1; D uncertain. CDR1 and CDR2 from the germline V gene are SQVTM and ANQGSEA. CDR3 length: 13 amino acids. The CDR3 sequence is CSVEGRLNTEAFF. The CDR3 coding sequence is TGCAGCGTCGAAGGACGGCTGAACACTGAAGCTTTCTTT.

This clone was detected a few times. J is TRBJ2-2 and V is TRBV5-1; D is unclear. Germline CDR1 reads SGHRS; CDR2 reads YFSETQ. V dropped 0 bases and J dropped 1 base, with 4 bases sitting between them. CDR3 length: 14 amino acids. CDR3 sequence: CASSLVQNTGELFF. CDR3 nucleotide sequence: TGCGCCAGCAGCTTGGTACAGAACACCGGGGAGCTGTTTTTT.

The rearrangement uses TRBV4-1 and TRBJ2-3; perhaps TRBD2 as D (5 bases). The germline V gene encodes CDR1 MGHRA and CDR2 YSYEKL. The length of the CDR3 is 17 residues. Trimming removed 0 bases at V and 3 bases at J, with 16 bases between. CDR3: CASSQDRSRGGTDTQYF. The DNA for the CDR3 is TGCGCCAGCAGCCAAGATCGGTCCCGGGGTGGGACAGATACGCAGTATTTT.

The rearrangement uses TRBV7-9 and TRBJ2-6; possibly TRBD1 for D (6 bases). V lost 2 bases to trimming and J lost 3 bases, with 8 bases between them. The length of the CDR3 is 15 residues. The germline V gene encodes CDR1 SEHNR and CDR2 FQNEAQ (reference sequence). The CDR3 spells CASSLIGGGANVLTF. DNA for the CDR3: TGTGCCAGCAGCTTAATAGGGGGTGGGGCCAACGTCCTGACTTTC. The full variable domain, completed using reference TRBV7-9 and TRBJ2-6, is DTGVSQNPRHKITKRGQNVTFRCDPISEHNRLYWYRQTLGQGPEFLTYFQNEAQLEKSRLLSDRFSAERPKGSFSTLEIQRTEQGDSAMYLCASSLIGGGANVLTFGAGSRLTVL.

The table lists this clone with a few counts. The J gene is TRBJ1-2, the V gene TRBV6-4; TRBD1 matches at 7 bases. Per germline, CDR1 MRHNA and CDR2 SNTAGT. This CDR3 is 15 amino acids long. Losses at the gene ends were 5 bases for V and 7 bases for J; bases not matched to a gene: 13. The CDR3 spells CASSNDPDRASGYTF. The CDR3 DNA reads as TGTGCCAGCAGTAATGACCCCGACAGGGCCTCTGGCTACACCTTC.

This sequence joins TRBV9 and TRBJ2-5, with no clear D. Germline V gene lookup returns CDR1 SGDLS and CDR2 YYNGEE. Trimming left V 1 base short and J 3 bases short, with 16 bases between. This CDR3 has 16 residues. CDR3 loop: CASSVSPSWGEETQYF. The DNA for the CDR3 is TGTGCCAGCAGCGTATCCCCATCGTGGGGTGAAGAGACCCAGTACTTC.

This clone occurred a few times. The V call is TRBV20-1, the J call TRBJ1-6; TRBD1 might be the D (5 bases). Trimming cost V 3 bases and J 9 bases, with 12 bases left between them. Germline CDR1 DFQATT, CDR2 SNEGSKA (reference sequence). The CDR3 sequence is 13 residues long. Here the CDR3 reads CSASRQGGSPLHF. CDR3 in DNA: TGCAGTGCTAGTCGCCAGGGAGGTTCACCCCTCCACTTT.

The J gene is TRBJ2-1, the V gene TRBV6-5; weak D call: TRBD2 (6 bases). This CDR3 is 15 amino acids long. Germline CDR1 MNHEY, CDR2 SVGAGI. V was trimmed by 5 bases and J by 3 bases, leaving 14 bases between them. Written as DNA, the CDR3 is TGTGCCAGCAGTCCTGGGACTGCCCTCTACAATGAGCAGTTCTTC. Residues: CASSPGTALYNEQFF.

The V gene is TRBV6-5, the J gene TRBJ2-5; the D gene is possibly TRBD2 (7 bases). In germline, CDR1 is MNHEY, CDR2 SVGAGI. Trimming removed 5 bases from V and 1 base from J, with 14 bases in between. The CDR3 has 15 amino acids. CDR3 sequence: CASSPGGGPQETQYF. DNA for the CDR3: TGTGCCAGCAGTCCGGGCGGGGGCCCCCAAGAGACCCAGTACTTC.

V gene TRBV5-1 combines with J gene TRBJ2-4, with D possibly TRBD2 on 5 matching bases. The ends were cut back, 0 bases at V and 3 bases at J, with 7 bases in the middle. This CDR3 is 14 amino acids long. Germline V gene data show CDR1 as SGHRS and CDR2 as YFSETQ. CDR3 nucleotide sequence: TGCGCCAGCAGCTTGGCCAGCGGCAAAAACATTCAGTACTTC. It is translated as CASSLASGKNIQYF.

The CDR3 DNA reads as TGCAGCGTCCAGGGACAGGACACCAACTATGGCTACACCTTC. Protein sequence: CSVQGQDTNYGYTF. The chain carries TRBV29-1 and TRBJ1-2; 8 nucleotides agree with TRBD1. This CDR3 has 14 residues. Per the germline V gene, CDR1 is SQVTM and CDR2 is ANQGSEA. V gave up 6 bases and J gave up 2 bases; unmatched junction bases: 8.

V is TRBV10-1 and J is TRBJ2-4; maybe TRBD2 (6 bases). Trimming took 9 bases from V and 1 from J, leaving 13 bases between them. This CDR3 contains 14 residues. CDR1 and CDR2 from the germline V gene are WNHNN and SYGVQD (reference sequence). CDR3 sequence: CASPSEGAKNIQYF. The CDR3 DNA sequence: TGCGCCAGTCCCTCGGAGGGGGCCAAAAACATTCAGTACTTC.

The chain employs TRBV19 and TRBJ2-3; the D call may be TRBD1 or TRBD2 (6 bases each). CDR1 LNHDA and CDR2 SQIVND come from the germline V gene (reference sequence). The V end lost 3 bases, the J end lost 1 base, and 11 bases lay between the germline ends. CDR3 length equals 15 residues. The CDR3 DNA reads as TGTGCCAGTAGTATTGGGGGGCCACGCACAGATACGCAGTATTTT. It encodes CASSIGGPRTDTQYF.

The chain links TRBV11-3 to TRBJ2-2; no definite D call. Trimming removed 3 bases from V and 6 bases from J, with 5 bases in between. This CDR3 has 12 amino acids. Germline V lookup: CDR1 SGHNT, CDR2 YENEEA. The CDR3 coding sequence is TGTGCCAGCAGCTTTGGAGCCGGGGAGCTGTTTTTT. Translation gives CASSFGAGELFF.

The CDR3 coding sequence is TGTGCCAGCACCCACAGAGATACGCAGTATTTT. This sequence encodes CASTHRDTQYF. The chain couples TRBV7-9 to TRBJ2-3; no definite D call. The CDR3 runs 11 residues. From germline, CDR1 is SEHNR and CDR2 FQNEAQ (reference sequence). V gave up 7 bases and J gave up 5 bases, with 7 bases separating them.

The chain has TRBV29-1 and TRBJ1-3; a weak D match, TRBD1 (5 bases). Germline CDR1 is SQVTM and CDR2 is ANQGSEA. This CDR3 spans 14 amino acids. V gave up 6 bases and J gave up 0 bases, with 12 bases separating them. The CDR3 region is CSVRVVSSGNTIYF. The CDR3 nucleotides read TGCAGCGTCAGGGTCGTGAGCTCTGGAAACACCATATATTTT.